This record covers a single TCR beta chain. Its target antigen remains unknown. Within one base of it there is no much larger clone, and no base qualities were kept. The immunoSEQ Assay, a bias-controlled multiplex PCR, was used to amplify TCRbeta CDR3 regions from genomic DNA. In the paper's pipeline: The number of nucleated cells in each sample was estimated by amplification of reference gene primers within the assay. To quantify the absolute abundance of each unique TCRbeta CDR3 rearrangement, sequence reads were collapsed and filtered. Productive Simpson clonality was computed per sample as the square root of Simpson's diversity index over productive rearrangements. TCRdb limited this immuneACCESS table to in-frame rearrangements with V and J called. A share of clones is missing; checked studies link under half to unresolved V genes, and the rest is unexplained. D and trimming were read from the DNA, whereas the V and J calls and clone size are those reported in that table. A total of about 210,000 clones appear in this sample, 82% of them only once. The top ten hold around 7.8% of the sample.

The V and J ends are trimmed by 0 bases and 7 bases, leaving 15 bases between them. From a lookup of the germline V gene (reference sequence), CDR1 and CDR2 are LNHNV and YYDKDF. The CDR3 sequence holds 15 residues, the cysteine and phenylalanine included. This entry keeps only the CDR3 DNA: 45 bases, framed from base 1. The sample belongs to a study of blood T cell repertoires in COVID-19 (TCRdb year 2020). Describing the broader study: Samples from collaborators originated in the United States, Italy and Spain and spanned both the acute and convalescent phases of COVID-19. Samples were obtained from the ongoing ImmuneRACE study (first 160 participants) and from approximately 1,200 subjects provided by 6 global collaborators. The repertoires were made available in a free public database intended to serve as a resource for research on the immune response to SARS-CoV-2. Where HLA class I and class II types were available, the types were taken from metadata supplied by the sample provider, not from assay-based typing. The material from the prospective study consisted of cDNA or gDNA derived from T cells, B-cell-depleted T cells, or PBMCs. Nearly every sample came with metadata listing a de-identified subject ID, COVID-19 status, age in years and sex. The dataset comprised deeply sampled blood TCRbeta repertoires from subjects exposed to, actively infected with, or recovered from COVID-19.

Overall study results and their limits: The amount of clinical and demographic metadata varied by source and participant and was provided uncurated.

At one collaborating source in Seattle, patients were enrolled during active infection and were followed longitudinally through the course of disease. Each collaborating institution followed its own protocols to collect whole blood in K2EDTA tubes. For TCRbeta analysis, collaborator samples were shipped as frozen whole blood, as isolated PBMCs, or as DNA extracted from either sample type. Sequences were obtained from peripheral blood. The rearrangement joined TRBV15 to TRBJ1-2; the D gene is perhaps TRBD1, on 5 matching bases. This receptor was obtained from an older woman with COVID-19, enrolled during active disease. The DNA sequence is TGTGCCACCAGCAGAGATAGGGGTTCGGGCGGTGGCTACACCTTC. This encodes CATSRDRGSGGGYTF.